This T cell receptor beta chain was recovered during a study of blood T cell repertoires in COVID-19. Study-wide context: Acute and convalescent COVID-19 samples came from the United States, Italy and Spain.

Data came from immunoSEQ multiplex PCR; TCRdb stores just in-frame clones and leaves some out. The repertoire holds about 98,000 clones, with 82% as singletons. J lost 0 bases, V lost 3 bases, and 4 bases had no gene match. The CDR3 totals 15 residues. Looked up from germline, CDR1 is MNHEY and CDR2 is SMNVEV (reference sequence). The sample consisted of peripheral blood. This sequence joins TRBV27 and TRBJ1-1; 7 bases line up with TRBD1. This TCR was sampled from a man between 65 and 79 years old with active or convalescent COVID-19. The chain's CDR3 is CASSFDRDLNTEAFF. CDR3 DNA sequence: TGTGCCAGCAGTTTTGACAGGGACCTGAACACTGAAGCTTTCTTT.